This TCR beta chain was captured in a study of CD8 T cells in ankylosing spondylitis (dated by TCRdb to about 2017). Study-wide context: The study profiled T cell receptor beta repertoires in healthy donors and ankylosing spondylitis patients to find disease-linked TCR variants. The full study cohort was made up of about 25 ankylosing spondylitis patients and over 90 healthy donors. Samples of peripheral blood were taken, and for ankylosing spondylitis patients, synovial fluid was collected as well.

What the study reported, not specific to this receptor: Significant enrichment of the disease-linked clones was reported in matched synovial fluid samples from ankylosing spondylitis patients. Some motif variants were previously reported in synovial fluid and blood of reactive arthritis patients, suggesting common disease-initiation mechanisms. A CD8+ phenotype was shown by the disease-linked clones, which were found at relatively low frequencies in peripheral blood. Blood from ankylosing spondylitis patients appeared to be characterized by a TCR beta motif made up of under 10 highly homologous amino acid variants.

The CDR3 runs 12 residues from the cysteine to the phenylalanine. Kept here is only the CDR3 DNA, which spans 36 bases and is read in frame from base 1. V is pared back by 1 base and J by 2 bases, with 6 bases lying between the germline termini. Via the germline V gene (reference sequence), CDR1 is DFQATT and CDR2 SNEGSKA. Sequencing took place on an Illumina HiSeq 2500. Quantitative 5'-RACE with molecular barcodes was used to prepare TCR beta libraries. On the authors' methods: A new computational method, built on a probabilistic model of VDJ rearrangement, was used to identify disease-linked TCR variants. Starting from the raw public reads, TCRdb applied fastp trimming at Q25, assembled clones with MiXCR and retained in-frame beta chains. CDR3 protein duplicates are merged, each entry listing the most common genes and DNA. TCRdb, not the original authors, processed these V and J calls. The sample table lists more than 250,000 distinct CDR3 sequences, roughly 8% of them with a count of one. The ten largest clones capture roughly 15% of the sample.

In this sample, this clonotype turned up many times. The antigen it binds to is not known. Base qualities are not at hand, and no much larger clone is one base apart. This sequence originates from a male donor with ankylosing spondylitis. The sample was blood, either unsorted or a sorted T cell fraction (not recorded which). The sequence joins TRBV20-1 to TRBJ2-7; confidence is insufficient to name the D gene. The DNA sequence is TGCAGTGCTAGAGGCAGGACCTACGAGCAGTACTTC. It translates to CSARGRTYEQYF.